This T cell receptor (beta chain) was recovered during a study of T-cell memory formation after mild COVID-19. From the 5' RACE reads, TCRdb called clonotypes with MiXCR, one entry per CDR3 protein. The sample has about 290,000 distinct CDR3 sequences; roughly 15% are singletons. Study-wide findings and caveats: For contracting clones, CD4+ ones sat mainly in CM and EM, CD8+ in EMRA. Contracting clones from day 15 to 85 showed balanced CD4/CD8; later expanders favored CD4+. Prior to infection, memory already included some responding clones, suggesting cross-reactive memory joined.

For this clonotype: Its target is not known.

Trimming removed 7 bases at V and 4 bases at J, with 9 bases between. The V gene's germline CDR1 is KGHDR and CDR2 SFDVKD. The CDR3 is 12 amino acids. The source of this sequence is a young man who had mild COVID-19 (a few samples of this study predate the infection). Cell type and time point are not known. This chain uses TRBV24-1 with TRBJ1-2; D is possibly TRBD1 (5 bases). The sequencing input was PBMCs or a T cell subset sorted from them (not recorded which). The CDR3 sequence: CATSTGAYGYTF. The CDR3 DNA is TGTGCCACCAGCACAGGTGCCTATGGCTACACCTTC.